The clone carrying this TCR beta chain showed up just a few times. MiXCR, run by TCRdb on the RT-PCR reads, gives a single entry per CDR3 protein. Of roughly 700,000 distinct CDR3 sequences in the sample, roughly 14% are singletons; the top ten hold around 10%. These data come from a study of response to subunit inactivated influenza vaccine. From germline, CDR1 is SGHKS and CDR2 YYEKEE (reference sequence). This CDR3 has 14 amino acids. Trimming left V 4 bases short and J 5 bases short, with 15 bases between. This sequence was found in a man aged 50 or older who received an inactivated influenza vaccine. V and J are TRBV5-5 and TRBJ1-2; D uncertain. Here the sequenced sample was PBMCs from blood, taken 11 to 12 days after vaccination. The CDR3 reads CASSLAESGYGYTF. Written as DNA, the CDR3 is TGTGCCAGCAGCCTGGCCGAGTCGGGGTATGGCTACACCTTC.